This T cell receptor (beta chain) is drawn from a study of T cell responses to AZD1222 COVID-19 vaccine. Study-level points and caveats: Nearly half of spike-specific TCRs reportedly go after variant regions that carry no mutations. Scientists sampled the repertoires only once the peak T cell response had passed.

The V and J ends lost 5 bases and 10 bases, in that order; junction bases with no gene match: 11. This CDR3 has 14 residues. In germline, CDR1 is KGHSH, CDR2 LQKENI. Sequencing used immunoSEQ multiplex PCR; TCRdb keeps in-frame clones, though not all of them. The table has 75,000 to 100,000 clones, 85% to 90% seen once; the top ten hold around 3%. Turning to this clone: Its antigen is not identified.

The sample in question was peripheral blood, obtained on day 0 of AZD1222 vaccination. This receptor was obtained from an adult in good health. The rearrangement uses TRBV18 and TRBJ1-1; 9 bases align to TRBD1. In nucleotides, the CDR3 is TGTGCCAGCTCAGCAGATAGGACAGGGGCTTTAGCTTTCTTT. It specifies CASSADRTGALAFF.